Following are 16 T cell receptor beta chains from one sample sequenced in a study of blood T cell repertoires in COVID-19. The repertoire was sequenced with immunoSEQ multiplex PCR; TCRdb's copy has only in-frame clones and lacks some. The sample contains some 150,000 clones, 70% to 85% of which appear only once. Sequencing was performed on peripheral blood. The receptors were gathered from a woman older than 75 in a cohort sampled during active or convalescent COVID-19.

The chain has TRBV7-2 and TRBJ1-3; tentative D call: TRBD1 (5 bases). Looked up from germline, CDR1 is SGHTA and CDR2 is FQGNSA. The CDR3 loop spans 14 amino acids. V was trimmed by 3 bases and J by 4 bases, leaving 10 bases between them. In nucleotides, the CDR3 is TGTGCCAGCAGCTTTAACACAGGAGGAAACACCATATATTTT. Its translation is CASSFNTGGNTIYF.

CDR3 bases: TGTGCCAGCAGACCCGCCGGTGGAAACACCATATATTTT. This translates into CASRPAGGNTIYF. V is TRBV12-3 or TRBV12-4 and J is TRBJ1-3; D not certain. The CDR3 totals 13 residues. The germline V and J ends were trimmed by 6 bases and 3 bases, with 9 bases remaining between them.

This sequence joins TRBV24-1 and TRBJ2-3, with 8 bases matching TRBD2. The CDR3 extends over 13 amino acids. Germline V CDR1 and CDR2: KGHDR, SFDVKD. V trimming: 6 bases; J trimming: 5 bases; junction bases outside the gene matches: 3. Written as DNA, the CDR3 is TGTGCCACCAGTCGGGGGGGTAAAGATACGCAGTATTTT. It yields the protein CATSRGGKDTQYF.

This chain links TRBV30 with TRBJ2-1; 7 bases map to TRBD2. CDR3 length: 13 amino acids. The V and J ends lost 4 bases and 2 bases, in that order; junction bases with no gene match: 2. Germline CDR1 and CDR2: GTSNPN and SVGIG (reference sequence). The CDR3 DNA reads TGTGCCTGGACAGCGGGGCCCTACAATGAGCAGTTCTTC. It is translated as CAWTAGPYNEQFF.

The chain carries TRBV5-1 and TRBJ2-5, with a weak D call TRBD1 (5 bases). From germline, CDR1 is SGHRS and CDR2 YFSETQ. The length of the CDR3 is 13 residues. V lost 3 bases and J 1 base, leaving 7 bases between the germline ends. The CDR3 DNA follows: TGCGCCAGCAGCTCAGGGTCCCAAGAGACCCAGTACTTC. Encoded protein: CASSSGSQETQYF.

V usage is TRBV6-5 and J usage is TRBJ2-3; D is ambiguous. V was cut by 6 bases and J by 4 bases, with 8 bases left in between. Per the germline V gene, CDR1 is MNHEY and CDR2 is SVGAGI. The CDR3 loop spans 12 amino acids. CDR3 nucleotides: TGTGCCAGCAGAGAGGTTGCAGATACGCAGTATTTT. Translating gives CASREVADTQYF.

The table lists this clone with a few counts. The chain employs TRBV2 and TRBJ2-2, with 8 bases fitting TRBD2. The CDR3 has 16 amino acids. After removal of 3 bases from V and 0 bases from J, the junction contained 3 bases not matched to a gene. The germline V gene has CDR1 SNHLY and CDR2 FYNNEI. In nucleotides, the CDR3 is TGTGCCAGCAGTGATGGGGGACTAGCGAACACCGGGGAGCTGTTTTTT. As protein: CASSDGGLANTGELFF.

The chain recombines TRBV12-5 with TRBJ2-1, with no clear D. The CDR3 spans 14 residues. V gave up 1 base and J gave up 3 bases, with 7 bases separating them. Germline V gives CDR1 LGHNT, CDR2 FRNRAP. CDR3 DNA: TGTGCTAGTGGTTTGGGCGGCTACTACAATGAGCAGTTCTTC. It is translated as CASGLGGYYNEQFF.

V usage is TRBV20-1 and J usage is TRBJ1-2; perhaps TRBD1 as D (5 bases). The CDR3 sequence is 13 residues long. The ends were cut back, 3 bases at V and 1 base at J, with 9 bases in the middle. CDR1 is DFQATT and CDR2 is SNEGSKA in the germline V gene (reference sequence). The CDR3 region is CSASKGNNYGYTF. The CDR3 region has the DNA TGCAGTGCTAGTAAGGGGAATAACTATGGCTACACCTTC.

This rearrangement joins TRBV19 to TRBJ1-1; no clear D. V was pared by 2 bases and J by 4 bases, with 17 bases between. Germline loops: CDR1 LNHDA, CDR2 SQIVND (reference sequence). This CDR3 is built from 16 residues. In DNA form, the CDR3 reads TGTGCCAGTAGTATAAATGGTCGGGGTACTGCCACTGAAGCTTTCTTT. Protein product: CASSINGRGTATEAFF. Variable domain in full (rest from reference TRBV19 and TRBJ1-1): DGGITQSPKYLFRKEGQNVTLSCEQNLNHDAMYWYRQDPGQGLRLIYYSQIVNDFQKGDIAEGYSVSREKKESFPLTVTSAQKNPTAFYLCASSINGRGTATEAFFGQGTRLTVV.

The chain employs TRBV5-1 and TRBJ2-3; 11 bases line up with TRBD2. CDR1 and CDR2 (germline): SGHRS, YFSETQ. The CDR3 runs 16 residues. The junction had 8 bases not matched to a gene; V was cut back by 3 bases and J by 5 bases. The CDR3 is CASSSPSGGLEDTQYF. The CDR3 DNA reads TGCGCCAGCAGCTCCCCTAGCGGGGGGCTGGAAGATACGCAGTATTTT.

This sequence joins TRBV6-6 and TRBJ1-2, with a tentative D call TRBD1 (6 bases). Trimming removed 5 bases at V and 7 bases at J, with 17 bases between. Germline V lookup: CDR1 MNHNY, CDR2 SVGAGI (reference sequence). This CDR3 is 14 amino acids long. The CDR3 sequence is CASSVEGGDSGYTF. In DNA, the CDR3 is TGTGCCAGCAGTGTCGAGGGGGGGGACTCTGGCTACACCTTC.

V usage is TRBV28 and J usage is TRBJ1-6; 7 positions agree with TRBD1. CDR1 and CDR2 from the germline V gene are MDHEN and SYDVKM. J was trimmed by 7 bases and V by 6 bases; bases with no gene match: 12. The CDR3 covers 16 residues. CDR3 sequence (DNA): TGTGCCAGCAGCTCACGTCGGGACAGCGGAAATTCACCCCTCCACTTT. Protein: CASSSRRDSGNSPLHF.

The V gene is TRBV28, the J gene TRBJ1-4; no clear D. The CDR3 is made up of 12 amino acids. Trimming removed 8 bases from V and 10 bases from J, with 14 bases in between. Germline V lookup: CDR1 MDHEN, CDR2 SYDVKM. In DNA form, the CDR3 reads TGTGCCAGCCTCGGAGTGGAGGGAAAACTGTTTTTT. It encodes CASLGVEGKLFF.

The V and J genes are TRBV30 and TRBJ2-7; no firm D call. The CDR3 is 11 amino acids. Germline V CDR1 and CDR2: GTSNPN, SVGIG (reference sequence). Deletions cut 0 bases from V and 6 bases from J, with 6 bases between. CDR3 bases: TGTGCCTGGAGTGTTAGAGTCGAGCAGTACTTC. This codes for CAWSVRVEQYF.

This clone was recorded only once. The rearrangement links TRBV4-2 to TRBJ1-6, with D possibly being TRBD1 (6 bases). V dropped 0 bases and J dropped 2 bases, with 14 bases sitting between them. The CDR3 is 18 residues long. From germline, CDR1 is LGHNA and CDR2 YNFKEQ. The CDR3 spells CASSQEVGAGTYNSPLHF. CDR3 nucleotides: TGTGCCAGCAGCCAAGAGGTGGGGGCCGGAACCTATAATTCACCCCTCCACTTT.